The clone carrying this T cell receptor (beta chain) was counted ten times or more. Antigen specificity is unknown. Amplification yielded TCR beta CDR3 regions, with RNA transcripts as the source. TCR CDR3 regions were first amplified by RT-PCR with HTBI primers. From the multiplex PCR reads, TCRdb called clonotypes with MiXCR, one entry per CDR3 protein. Counted here are under 350,000 distinct CDR3 sequences, 15% to 20% occurring once; the ten biggest clones make up less than 70%. Patients with ophthalmopathy all had a Clinical Activity Score of at least 3, a NOSPECS grade of at least 4 and duration under 3 months. The PBMCs studied were ones that came from about 10 ml fresh peripheral blood. This CDR3 comprises 13 residues. CDR1 is SGHNT and CDR2 is YENEEA in the germline V gene. V was trimmed by 5 bases and J by 0 bases, leaving 7 bases between them. This sample is drawn from a study of T cells in Graves' hyperthyroidism and ophthalmopathy.

Study-wide results and limits: The blood repertoire included most of the expanded thyroid clonotypes above 0.001.

The receptor was isolated from a woman between 55 and 75 years old with Graves' ophthalmopathy. V is TRBV11-3 and J is TRBJ1-1; unclear D gene. The material sequenced was blood. The CDR3 bases are TGTGCCAGCAGCGCAGGCATGAACACTGAAGCTTTCTTT. Encoded protein: CASSAGMNTEAFF.